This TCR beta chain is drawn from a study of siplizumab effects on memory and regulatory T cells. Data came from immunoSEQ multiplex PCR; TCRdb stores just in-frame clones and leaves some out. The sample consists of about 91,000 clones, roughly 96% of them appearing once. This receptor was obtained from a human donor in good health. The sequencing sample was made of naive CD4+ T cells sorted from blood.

CDR3 DNA sequence: TGTGCCAGCAGTGCCCCCTACAATGAGCAGTTCTTC. Amino acids: CASSAPYNEQFF. The rearrangement links TRBV28 to TRBJ2-1; D is undetermined. Trimming cost V 5 bases and J 2 bases, with 4 bases left between them. Germline-derived CDR1 and CDR2 are MDHEN and SYDVKM. There are 12 residues in the CDR3.